This T cell receptor (beta chain) was sequenced in a study of T cells in Graves' hyperthyroidism and ophthalmopathy. In the study overall: The blood sample was taken at first diagnosis, before treatment began.

This clonotype has a count of ten or more. The V and J ends lost 1 base and 4 bases, in that order; junction bases with no gene match: 5. In germline, CDR1 is GTSNPN, CDR2 SVGIG (reference sequence). This CDR3 has 14 amino acids. TCR beta CDR3 regions were amplified from RNA. HTBI primers were the set used in a first-round RT-PCR of the TCR CDR3. TCRdb processed the multiplex PCR reads anew with MiXCR; each CDR3 protein has one entry. Among roughly 420,000 distinct CDR3 sequences listed, approximately 13% were seen once. The chain has TRBV30 and TRBJ1-2, with 8 bases fitting TRBD1. The sample consisted of blood. The receptor's source is a woman between 18 and 29 years old with Graves' hyperthyroidism. The CDR3 loop reads CAWSAWTGPYGYTF. CDR3 bases: TGTGCCTGGAGTGCCTGGACAGGGCCCTATGGCTACACCTTC.